This TCR beta chain derives from a study of cytomegalovirus exposure and HLA in healthy donors. Study-wide points: Fewer than 200 TCR beta chains were listed as cytomegalovirus-associated.

The PCR contained 60 Vbeta and 13 Jbeta primers. Profiled with immunoSEQ multiplex PCR; TCRdb holds only in-frame clones, not every one. The table shows fewer than 140,000 clones, with around 80% occurring only once. The V gene lost 2 bases and the J gene lost 0 bases, with 11 bases spanning the gap. This CDR3 has 15 residues. CDR1 and CDR2 from the germline V gene are WNHNN and SYGVQD (reference sequence). Concerning this clone itself: Its cognate antigen is unknown.

The chain employs TRBV10-1 and TRBJ2-7; D may be TRBD1 (5 bases). Specimen: PBMCs. The clonotype comes from a man aged 55 to 70 in good health and CMV-seronegative. Here the CDR3 reads CASSEGQENSYEQYV. CDR3 sequence (DNA): TGCGCCAGCAGTGAGGGACAAGAGAACTCCTACGAGCAGTACGTC.